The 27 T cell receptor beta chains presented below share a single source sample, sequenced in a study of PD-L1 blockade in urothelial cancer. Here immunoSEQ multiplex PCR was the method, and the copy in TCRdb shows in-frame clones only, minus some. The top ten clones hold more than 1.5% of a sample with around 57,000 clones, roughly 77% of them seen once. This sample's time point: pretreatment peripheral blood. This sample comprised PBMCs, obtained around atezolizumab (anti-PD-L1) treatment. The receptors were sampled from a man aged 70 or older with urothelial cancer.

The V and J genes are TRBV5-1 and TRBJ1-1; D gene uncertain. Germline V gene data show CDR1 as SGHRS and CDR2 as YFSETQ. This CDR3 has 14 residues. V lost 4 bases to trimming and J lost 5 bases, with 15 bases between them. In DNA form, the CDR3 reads TGCGCCAGCAGCCTGTCGGGCTCGGGGACTGAAGCTTTCTTT. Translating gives CASSLSGSGTEAFF.

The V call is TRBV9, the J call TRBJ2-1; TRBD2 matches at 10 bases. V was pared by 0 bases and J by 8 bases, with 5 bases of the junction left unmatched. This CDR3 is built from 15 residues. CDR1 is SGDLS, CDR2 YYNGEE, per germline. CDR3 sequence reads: CASSVGASGRYEQFF. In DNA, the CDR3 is TGTGCCAGCAGCGTAGGGGCTAGCGGGAGATATGAGCAGTTCTTC. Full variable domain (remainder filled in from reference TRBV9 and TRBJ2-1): DSGVTQTPKHLITATGQRVTLRCSPRSGDLSVYWYQQSLDQGLQFLIQYYNGEERAKGNILERFSAQQFPDLHSELNLSSLELGDSALYFCASSVGASGRYEQFFGPGTRLTVL.

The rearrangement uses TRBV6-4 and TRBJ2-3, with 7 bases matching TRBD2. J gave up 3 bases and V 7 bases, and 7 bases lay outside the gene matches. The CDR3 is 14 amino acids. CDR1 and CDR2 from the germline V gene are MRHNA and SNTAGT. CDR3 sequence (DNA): TGTGCCAGCAAGTACGGGAGGAGTACAGATACGCAGTATTTT. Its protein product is CASKYGRSTDTQYF.

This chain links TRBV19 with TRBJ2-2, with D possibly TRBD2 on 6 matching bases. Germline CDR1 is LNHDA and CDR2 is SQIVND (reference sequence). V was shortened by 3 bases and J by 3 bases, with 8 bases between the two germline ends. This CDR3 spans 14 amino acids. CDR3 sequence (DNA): TGTGCCAGTAGTATTGGAGGGGACACCGGGGAGCTGTTTTTT. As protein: CASSIGGDTGELFF.

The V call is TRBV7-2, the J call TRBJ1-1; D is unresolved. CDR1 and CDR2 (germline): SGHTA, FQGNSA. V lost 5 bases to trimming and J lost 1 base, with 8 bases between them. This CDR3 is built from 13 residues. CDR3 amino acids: CASSTDQNTEAFF. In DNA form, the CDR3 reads TGTGCCAGCAGCACAGATCAGAACACTGAAGCTTTCTTT.

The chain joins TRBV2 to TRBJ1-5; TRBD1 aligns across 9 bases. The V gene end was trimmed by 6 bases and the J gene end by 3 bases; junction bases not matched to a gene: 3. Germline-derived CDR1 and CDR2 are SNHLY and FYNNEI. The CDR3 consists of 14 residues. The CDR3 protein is CASSGTGNNQPQHF. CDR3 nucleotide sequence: TGTGCCAGCAGCGGGACAGGGAACAATCAGCCCCAGCATTTT.

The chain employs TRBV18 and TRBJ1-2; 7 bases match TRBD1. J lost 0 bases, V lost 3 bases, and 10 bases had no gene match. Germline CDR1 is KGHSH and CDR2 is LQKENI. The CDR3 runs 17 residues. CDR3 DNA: TGTGCCAGCTCACCTGCGGGACAGCCTATTTCTAACTATGGCTACACCTTC. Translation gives CASSPAGQPISNYGYTF.

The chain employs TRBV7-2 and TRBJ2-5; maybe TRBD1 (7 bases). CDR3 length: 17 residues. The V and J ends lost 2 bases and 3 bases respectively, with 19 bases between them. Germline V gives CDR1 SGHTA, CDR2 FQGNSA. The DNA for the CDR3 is TGTGCCAGCAGCTTAACGCCAATAGGGGGCGGGGAAGAGACCCAGTACTTC. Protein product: CASSLTPIGGGEETQYF.

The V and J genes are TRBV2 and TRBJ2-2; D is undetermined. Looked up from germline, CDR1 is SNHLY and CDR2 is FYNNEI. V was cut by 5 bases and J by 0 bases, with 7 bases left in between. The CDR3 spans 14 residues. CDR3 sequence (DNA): TGTGCCAGCAGTATCACATCGAACACCGGGGAGCTGTTTTTT. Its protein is CASSITSNTGELFF.

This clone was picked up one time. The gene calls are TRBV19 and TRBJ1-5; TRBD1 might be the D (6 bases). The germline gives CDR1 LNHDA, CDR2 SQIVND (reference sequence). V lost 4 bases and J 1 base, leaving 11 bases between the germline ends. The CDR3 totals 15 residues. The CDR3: CASSTSGASNQPQHF. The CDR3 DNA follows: TGTGCCAGTAGTACCTCAGGGGCCAGCAATCAGCCCCAGCATTTT. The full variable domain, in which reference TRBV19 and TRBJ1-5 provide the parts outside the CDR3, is DGGITQSPKYLFRKEGQNVTLSCEQNLNHDAMYWYRQDPGQGLRLIYYSQIVNDFQKGDIAEGYSVSREKKESFPLTVTSAQKNPTAFYLCASSTSGASNQPQHFGDGTRLSIL.

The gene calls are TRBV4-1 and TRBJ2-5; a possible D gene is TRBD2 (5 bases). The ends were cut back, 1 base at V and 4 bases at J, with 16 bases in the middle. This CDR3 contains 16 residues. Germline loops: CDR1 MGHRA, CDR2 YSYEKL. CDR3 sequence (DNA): TGCGCCAGCAGCCAAGTGGTAACTATCCGGGGAGAGACCCAGTACTTC. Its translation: CASSQVVTIRGETQYF.

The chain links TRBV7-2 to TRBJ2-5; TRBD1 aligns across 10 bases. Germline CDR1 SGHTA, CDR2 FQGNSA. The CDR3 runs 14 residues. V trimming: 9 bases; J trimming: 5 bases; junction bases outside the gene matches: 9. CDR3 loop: CASSTGGETETQYF. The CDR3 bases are TGTGCCAGTTCGACAGGGGGCGAAACGGAGACCCAGTACTTC.

For the CDR3, the DNA is TGTGCCAGCAGCAAGGACAGGGGAAACACTGAAGCTTTCTTT. Translated: CASSKDRGNTEAFF. The rearrangement uses TRBV11-3 and TRBJ1-1; TRBD1 agrees at 9 bases. The V segment lost 5 bases and the J segment 2 bases; nucleotides outside the gene matches: 3. Per the germline V gene, CDR1 is SGHNT and CDR2 is YENEEA. This CDR3 is 14 amino acids long. The variable domain in full, completed from reference TRBV11-3 and TRBJ1-1, reads EAGVVQSPRYKIIEKKQPVAFWCNPISGHNTLYWYLQNLGQGPELLIRYENEEAVDDSQLPKDRFSAERLKGVDSTLKIQPAELGDSAVYLCASSKDRGNTEAFFGQGTRLTVV.

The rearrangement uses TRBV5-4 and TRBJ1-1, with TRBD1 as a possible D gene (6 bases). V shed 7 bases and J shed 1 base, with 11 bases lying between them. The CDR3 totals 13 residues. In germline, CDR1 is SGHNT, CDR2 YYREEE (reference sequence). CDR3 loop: CASGRDTNTEAFF. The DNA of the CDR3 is TGTGCCAGCGGAAGGGACACGAACACTGAAGCTTTCTTT.

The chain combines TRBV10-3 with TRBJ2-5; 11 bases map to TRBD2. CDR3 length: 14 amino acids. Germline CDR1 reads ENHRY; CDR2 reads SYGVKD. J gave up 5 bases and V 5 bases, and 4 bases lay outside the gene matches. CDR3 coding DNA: TGTGCCATCAGTCCGCGGACTAGCGGGGAGACCCAGTACTTC. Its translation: CAISPRTSGETQYF.

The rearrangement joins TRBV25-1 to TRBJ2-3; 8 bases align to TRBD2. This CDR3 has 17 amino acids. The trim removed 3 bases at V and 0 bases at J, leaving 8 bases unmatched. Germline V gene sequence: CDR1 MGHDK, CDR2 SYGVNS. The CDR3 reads CASSDNSGDSSTDTQYF. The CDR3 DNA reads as TGTGCCAGCAGTGATAATAGCGGGGATTCTAGCACAGATACGCAGTATTTT.

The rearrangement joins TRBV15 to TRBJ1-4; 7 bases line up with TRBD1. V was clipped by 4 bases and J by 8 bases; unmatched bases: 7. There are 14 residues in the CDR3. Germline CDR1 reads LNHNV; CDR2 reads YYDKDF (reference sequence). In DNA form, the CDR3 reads TGTGCCACCAGCACGCCGACAGGGTCGGAAAAACTGTTTTTT. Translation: CATSTPTGSEKLFF.

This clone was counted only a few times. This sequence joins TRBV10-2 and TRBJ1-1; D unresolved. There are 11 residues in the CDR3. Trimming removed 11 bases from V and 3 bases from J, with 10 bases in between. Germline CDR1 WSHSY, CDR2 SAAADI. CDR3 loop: CAARVDTEAFF. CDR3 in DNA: TGCGCCGCACGGGTGGACACTGAAGCTTTCTTT.

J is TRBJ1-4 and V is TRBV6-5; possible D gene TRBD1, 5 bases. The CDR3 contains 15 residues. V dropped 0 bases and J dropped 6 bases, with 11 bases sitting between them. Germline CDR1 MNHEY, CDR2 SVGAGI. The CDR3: CASSYSGRGDEKLFF. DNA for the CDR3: TGTGCCAGCAGTTACTCAGGGAGGGGCGATGAAAAACTGTTTTTT.

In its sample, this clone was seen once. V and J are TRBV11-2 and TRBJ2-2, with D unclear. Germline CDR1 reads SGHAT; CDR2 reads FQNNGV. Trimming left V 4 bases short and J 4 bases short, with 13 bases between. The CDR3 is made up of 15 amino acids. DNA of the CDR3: TGTGCCAGCAGCTCAACCTCAGCGAGCACCGGGGAGCTGTTTTTT. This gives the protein CASSSTSASTGELFF.

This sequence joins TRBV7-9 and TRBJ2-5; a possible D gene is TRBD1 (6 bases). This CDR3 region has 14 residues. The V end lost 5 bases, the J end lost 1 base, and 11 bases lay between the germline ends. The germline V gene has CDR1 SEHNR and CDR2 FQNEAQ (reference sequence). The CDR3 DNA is TGTGCCAGCAGCCCGACAGGAACCCAAGAGACCCAGTACTTC. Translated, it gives CASSPTGTQETQYF.

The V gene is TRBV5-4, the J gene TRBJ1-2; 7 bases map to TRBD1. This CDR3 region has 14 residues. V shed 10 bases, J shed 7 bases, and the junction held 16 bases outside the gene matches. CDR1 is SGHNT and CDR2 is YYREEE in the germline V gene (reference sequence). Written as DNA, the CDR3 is TGTGCCGTCGGTAAAGGGGGCGAAATGAGTGGCTACACCTTC. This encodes CAVGKGGEMSGYTF.

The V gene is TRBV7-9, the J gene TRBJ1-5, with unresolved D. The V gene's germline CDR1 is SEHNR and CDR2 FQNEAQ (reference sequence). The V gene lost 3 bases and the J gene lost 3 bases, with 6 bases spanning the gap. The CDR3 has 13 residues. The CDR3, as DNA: TGTGCCAGCAGCTTGGGCGACAATCAGCCCCAGCATTTT. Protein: CASSLGDNQPQHF.

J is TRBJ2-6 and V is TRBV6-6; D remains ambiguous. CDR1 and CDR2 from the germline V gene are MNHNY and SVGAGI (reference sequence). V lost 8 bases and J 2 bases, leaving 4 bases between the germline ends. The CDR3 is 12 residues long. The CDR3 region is CASYTGANVLTF. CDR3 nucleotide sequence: TGTGCCAGCTACACTGGGGCCAACGTCCTGACTTTC.

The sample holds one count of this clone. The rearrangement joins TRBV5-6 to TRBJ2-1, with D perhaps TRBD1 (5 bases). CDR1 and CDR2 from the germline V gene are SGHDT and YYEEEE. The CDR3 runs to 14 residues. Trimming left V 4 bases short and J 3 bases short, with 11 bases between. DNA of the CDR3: TGTGCCAGCAGCCCCCCAGGGATCTACAATGAGCAGTTCTTC. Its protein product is CASSPPGIYNEQFF.

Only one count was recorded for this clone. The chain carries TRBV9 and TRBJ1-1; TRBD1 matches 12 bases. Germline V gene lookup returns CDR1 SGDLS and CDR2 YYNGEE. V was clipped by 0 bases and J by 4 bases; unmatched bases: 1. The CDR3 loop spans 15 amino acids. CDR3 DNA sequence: TGTGCCAGCAGCGTAGAGGGACAGGGGGCCACTGAAGCTTTCTTT. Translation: CASSVEGQGATEAFF.

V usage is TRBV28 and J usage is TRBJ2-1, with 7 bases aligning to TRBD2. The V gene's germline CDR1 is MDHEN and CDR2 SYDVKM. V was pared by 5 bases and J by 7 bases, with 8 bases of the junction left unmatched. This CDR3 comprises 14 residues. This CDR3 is CASSRLGGGNEQFF. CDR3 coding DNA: TGTGCCAGCAGTCGACTCGGGGGAGGGAATGAGCAGTTCTTC.